Presented here are 24 T cell receptor beta chains from one specimen sequenced in a study of Ad26.COV2.S vaccination and SARS-CoV-2 variants. TCRdb's table, derived via immunoSEQ multiplex PCR, lists solely in-frame clones and lacks some. This table holds about 350,000 clones, around nine tenths found once. Treatment denoted: 19 received Ad26.COV2.S at low or high dose, single or two shots; five or six received placebo; per-sample allocation not given. Day 63 after the first injection of vaccine or placebo was the sampling time. The material sequenced was peripheral blood, taken in a trial of Ad26.COV2.S vaccine versus placebo. Source of these receptors: a person between 18 and 65 years old who received the Ad26.COV2.S COVID-19 vaccine or a placebo.

V gene TRBV23-1 combines with J gene TRBJ2-5, with 7 bases matching TRBD2. TRBV23-1 has ORF status, its function being uncertain. J was trimmed by 2 bases and V by 7 bases; bases with no gene match: 4. The CDR3 is 13 amino acids. The CDR3 DNA sequence: TGCGCCAGCATCGGGGGGACTCAAGAGACCCAGTACTTC. Translated, it gives CASIGGTQETQYF.

V is TRBV13 and J is TRBJ2-1; a possible D gene is TRBD1 (6 bases). The V gene lost 5 bases and the J gene lost 3 bases, with 14 bases spanning the gap. Germline V gene data show CDR1 as PRHDT and CDR2 as FYEKMQ (reference sequence). The CDR3 is 15 residues long. CDR3: CASSPEGVNYNEQFF. In DNA, the CDR3 is TGTGCCAGCAGCCCCGAGGGGGTCAACTACAATGAGCAGTTCTTC.

This clone was observed at least ten times. V is TRBV11-2 and J is TRBJ1-2, with a weak D call TRBD1 (5 bases). This CDR3 region has 13 residues. V dropped 5 bases and J dropped 4 bases, with 11 bases sitting between them. CDR1 is SGHAT and CDR2 is FQNNGV in the germline V gene. CDR3: CASSPTDSYGYTF. Written as DNA, the CDR3 is TGTGCCAGCAGCCCGACAGATTCCTATGGCTACACCTTC.

The J gene is TRBJ1-1, the V gene TRBV4-3; TRBD1 agrees at 8 bases. Trimming cost V 5 bases and J 1 base; bases outside gene matches: 6. Germline values: CDR1 LGHNA, CDR2 YSLEER. The CDR3 totals 15 residues. The CDR3 loop reads CASSIPGQENTEAFF. The CDR3 DNA follows: TGCGCCAGCAGCATACCGGGACAGGAGAACACTGAAGCTTTCTTT.

A note on this clone: The same CDR3 also results from other DNA sequences found in this sample. The chain couples TRBV3-1 (or the pseudogene TRBV3-2) to TRBJ1-1; possible D gene TRBD1, 5 bases. Germline CDR1 is LGHDT and CDR2 is YNNKEL (reference sequence). The CDR3 consists of 14 residues. Trimming left V 1 base short and J 5 bases short, with 11 bases between. CDR3 in DNA: TGTGCCAGCAGCCAAGGGGTCGGGGGTACTGAAGCTTTCTTT. It yields the protein CASSQGVGGTEAFF.

V gene TRBV11-2 combines with J gene TRBJ1-2; TRBD1 aligns across 8 bases. Trimming at V came to 5 bases and at J to 8 bases, leaving 10 bases not matched to a gene. The CDR3 contains 14 residues. Looked up from germline, CDR1 is SGHAT and CDR2 is FQNNGV. CDR3: CASSLDRDERGYTF. The CDR3 coding sequence is TGTGCCAGCAGCCTGGACAGGGATGAGCGAGGCTACACCTTC.

This chain connects TRBV7-8 to TRBJ1-1, with a weak D call TRBD1 (6 bases). V lost 0 bases and J lost 2, with 10 bases in between. The CDR3 runs to 15 residues. Germline CDR1 SGHVS, CDR2 FQNEAQ. CDR3 in DNA: TGTGCCAGCAGCTTAGCCGGGGGCCCTAACACTGAAGCTTTCTTT. It is translated as CASSLAGGPNTEAFF.

The chain combines TRBV7-2 with TRBJ1-5; tentatively, D is TRBD1 (5 bases). Trimming took off 5 bases at V and 11 bases at J, with 16 bases between the two ends. Germline lookup yields CDR1 SGHTA and CDR2 FQGNSA. The CDR3 runs to 13 residues. CDR3 nucleotide sequence: TGTGCCAGCAGCGCACAGGAACGGTCAGCCCAGCATTTT. This sequence encodes CASSAQERSAQHF.

The V call is TRBV24-1, the J call TRBJ2-5; TRBD1 matches 7 bases. The CDR3 extends over 15 amino acids. Losses at the gene ends were 4 bases for V and 4 bases for J; bases not matched to a gene: 8. Germline loops: CDR1 KGHDR, CDR2 SFDVKD. This CDR3 is CATSDPGTALETQYF. CDR3 nucleotide sequence: TGTGCCACCAGTGACCCCGGGACAGCTTTAGAGACCCAGTACTTC.

This clone was observed once. CDR3 DNA: TGTGCCAGCAGTTCCCTCTATAAGACAGGGGGCTGGGAAGGCTACACCTTC. Translation gives CASSSLYKTGGWEGYTF. The chain employs TRBV27 and TRBJ1-2; TRBD1 agrees at 10 bases. The CDR3 sequence is 17 residues long. Germline V gives CDR1 MNHEY, CDR2 SMNVEV (reference sequence). Trimming cost V 4 bases and J 8 bases; bases outside gene matches: 16.

The gene calls are TRBV5-1 and TRBJ1-3; D perhaps matches TRBD1 (5 bases). Trimming cost V 4 bases and J 0 bases, with 11 bases left between them. CDR3 size: 15 residues. CDR1 and CDR2 (germline): SGHRS, YFSETQ. The CDR3, as DNA: TGCGCCAGCAGCGAAACAGGTAGCTCTGGAAACACCATATATTTT. Translated: CASSETGSSGNTIYF.

This clone has a single count. V and J are TRBV6-5 and TRBJ2-2, with a weak D call TRBD1 (5 bases). The CDR3 covers 14 residues. Germline CDR1 MNHEY, CDR2 SVGAGI. Trimming removed 3 bases at V and 6 bases at J, with 11 bases between. This chain's CDR3 is CASSYRGAAGELFF. DNA of the CDR3: TGTGCCAGCAGTTATAGGGGTGCGGCCGGGGAGCTGTTTTTT.

This chain links TRBV19 with TRBJ2-3; D remains unclear. Germline V gene data show CDR1 as LNHDA and CDR2 as SQIVND (reference sequence). This CDR3 spans 16 amino acids. With 5 bases removed from V and 2 bases from J, the gap between germline ends came to 17 bases. CDR3 nucleotides: TGTGCCAGTAGTCCTACCGGTTCTTCCTACACAGATACGCAGTATTTT. Protein: CASSPTGSSYTDTQYF.

The chain combines TRBV6-2 or TRBV6-3 with TRBJ1-2; D is possibly TRBD1 (6 bases). The V and J ends lost 5 bases and 7 bases respectively, with 20 bases between them. Germline CDR1 is MNHEY and CDR2 is SVGEGT. This CDR3 has 15 amino acids. This chain's CDR3 is CASSAGHDPFFGYTF. The CDR3 bases are TGTGCCAGCAGTGCGGGACACGACCCCTTCTTTGGCTACACCTTC.

V is TRBV28 and J is TRBJ1-6; TRBD1 might be the D (6 bases). CDR3 length: 13 residues. The V end was cut by 2 bases, the J end by 10 bases, with 9 bases between. Germline CDR1 reads MDHEN; CDR2 reads SYDVKM. CDR3 in DNA: TGTGCCAGCAGTTTACGGGGGCAATCACCCCTCCACTTT. It translates to CASSLRGQSPLHF.

J is TRBJ1-4 and V is TRBV7-2, with a weak D call TRBD1 (6 bases). The V gene lost 5 bases and the J gene lost 4 bases, with 14 bases spanning the gap. The CDR3 has 15 amino acids. The germline V gene encodes CDR1 SGHTA and CDR2 FQGNSA. The CDR3 region has the DNA TGTGCCAGCAGCCAAAAGGGGGTAAATAATGAAAAACTGTTTTTT. Protein sequence: CASSQKGVNNEKLFF.

This clone was counted once. The chain employs TRBV6-2 or TRBV6-3 and TRBJ2-7, with a possible D match to TRBD2 (5 bases). Trimming left V 4 bases short and J 5 bases short, with 18 bases between. The CDR3 contains 15 residues. Per germline, CDR1 MNHEY and CDR2 SVGEGT. The chain's CDR3 is CASSSGKGSLDEQYF. The CDR3 nucleotides read TGTGCCAGCAGTTCCGGAAAAGGGAGTCTCGACGAGCAGTACTTC.

This clone showed up just once. J is TRBJ1-4 and V is TRBV6-5; D gene ambiguous. Germline V gene sequence: CDR1 MNHEY, CDR2 SVGAGI. Trimming took 5 bases from V and 0 from J, leaving 10 bases between them. CDR3 length: 15 amino acids. CDR3 coding DNA: TGTGCCAGCAGTACGATTGGCTCAACTAATGAAAAACTGTTTTTT. Its translation: CASSTIGSTNEKLFF.

The J gene is TRBJ1-2, the V gene TRBV10-3; no definite D call. The V gene's germline CDR1 is ENHRY and CDR2 SYGVKD. CDR3 size: 13 residues. Trimming took off 4 bases at V and 7 bases at J, with 13 bases between the two ends. CDR3: CAISVSVSGGYTF. The CDR3 coding sequence is TGTGCCATCAGTGTATCGGTCAGCGGTGGCTACACCTTC.

The chain joins TRBV5-1 to TRBJ1-2; D is ambiguous. Per the germline V gene, CDR1 is SGHRS and CDR2 is YFSETQ. The CDR3 spans 12 residues. Trimming took 0 bases from V and 8 from J, leaving 8 bases between them. In nucleotides, the CDR3 is TGCGCCAGCAGCTTGGATCAGAACGGCTACACCTTC. Translation: CASSLDQNGYTF.

The CDR3 loop is CASSPDREAYGYTF. CDR3 in DNA: TGTGCCAGCAGCCCGGACAGGGAAGCGTATGGCTACACCTTC. The V gene is TRBV7-3, the J gene TRBJ1-2; 8 bases match TRBD1. Germline assignment: CDR1 SGHTA and CDR2 FQGTGA. The CDR3 loop spans 14 amino acids. The V gene end was trimmed by 5 bases and the J gene end by 5 bases; junction bases not matched to a gene: 7.

This clone was counted a single time. This chain uses TRBV19 with TRBJ2-2, with D perhaps TRBD1 (6 bases). This CDR3 region has 13 residues. V gave up 5 bases and J gave up 6 bases, with 10 bases separating them. Germline V gives CDR1 LNHDA, CDR2 SQIVND (reference sequence). Here the CDR3 reads CASSFNRAGELFF. DNA of the CDR3: TGTGCCAGTAGTTTCAACAGGGCCGGGGAGCTGTTTTTT.

This clone was found a few times. The genes are TRBV20-1 and TRBJ2-7; D unclear. The V end lost 6 bases, the J end lost 4 bases, and 10 bases lay between the germline ends. There are 11 residues in the CDR3. CDR1 and CDR2 from the germline V gene are DFQATT and SNEGSKA (reference sequence). CDR3 sequence (DNA): TGCAGTGCCCTGGATGTATACGAGCAGTACTTC. Protein sequence: CSALDVYEQYF.

The chain recombines TRBV5-1 with TRBJ2-7; no definite D call. Per the germline V gene, CDR1 is SGHRS and CDR2 is YFSETQ. V dropped 3 bases and J dropped 1 base, with 17 bases sitting between them. The CDR3 sequence is 16 residues long. The CDR3 here is CASSYEFGRISYEQYF. CDR3 in DNA: TGCGCCAGCAGCTACGAGTTTGGCAGGATATCCTACGAGCAGTACTTC.